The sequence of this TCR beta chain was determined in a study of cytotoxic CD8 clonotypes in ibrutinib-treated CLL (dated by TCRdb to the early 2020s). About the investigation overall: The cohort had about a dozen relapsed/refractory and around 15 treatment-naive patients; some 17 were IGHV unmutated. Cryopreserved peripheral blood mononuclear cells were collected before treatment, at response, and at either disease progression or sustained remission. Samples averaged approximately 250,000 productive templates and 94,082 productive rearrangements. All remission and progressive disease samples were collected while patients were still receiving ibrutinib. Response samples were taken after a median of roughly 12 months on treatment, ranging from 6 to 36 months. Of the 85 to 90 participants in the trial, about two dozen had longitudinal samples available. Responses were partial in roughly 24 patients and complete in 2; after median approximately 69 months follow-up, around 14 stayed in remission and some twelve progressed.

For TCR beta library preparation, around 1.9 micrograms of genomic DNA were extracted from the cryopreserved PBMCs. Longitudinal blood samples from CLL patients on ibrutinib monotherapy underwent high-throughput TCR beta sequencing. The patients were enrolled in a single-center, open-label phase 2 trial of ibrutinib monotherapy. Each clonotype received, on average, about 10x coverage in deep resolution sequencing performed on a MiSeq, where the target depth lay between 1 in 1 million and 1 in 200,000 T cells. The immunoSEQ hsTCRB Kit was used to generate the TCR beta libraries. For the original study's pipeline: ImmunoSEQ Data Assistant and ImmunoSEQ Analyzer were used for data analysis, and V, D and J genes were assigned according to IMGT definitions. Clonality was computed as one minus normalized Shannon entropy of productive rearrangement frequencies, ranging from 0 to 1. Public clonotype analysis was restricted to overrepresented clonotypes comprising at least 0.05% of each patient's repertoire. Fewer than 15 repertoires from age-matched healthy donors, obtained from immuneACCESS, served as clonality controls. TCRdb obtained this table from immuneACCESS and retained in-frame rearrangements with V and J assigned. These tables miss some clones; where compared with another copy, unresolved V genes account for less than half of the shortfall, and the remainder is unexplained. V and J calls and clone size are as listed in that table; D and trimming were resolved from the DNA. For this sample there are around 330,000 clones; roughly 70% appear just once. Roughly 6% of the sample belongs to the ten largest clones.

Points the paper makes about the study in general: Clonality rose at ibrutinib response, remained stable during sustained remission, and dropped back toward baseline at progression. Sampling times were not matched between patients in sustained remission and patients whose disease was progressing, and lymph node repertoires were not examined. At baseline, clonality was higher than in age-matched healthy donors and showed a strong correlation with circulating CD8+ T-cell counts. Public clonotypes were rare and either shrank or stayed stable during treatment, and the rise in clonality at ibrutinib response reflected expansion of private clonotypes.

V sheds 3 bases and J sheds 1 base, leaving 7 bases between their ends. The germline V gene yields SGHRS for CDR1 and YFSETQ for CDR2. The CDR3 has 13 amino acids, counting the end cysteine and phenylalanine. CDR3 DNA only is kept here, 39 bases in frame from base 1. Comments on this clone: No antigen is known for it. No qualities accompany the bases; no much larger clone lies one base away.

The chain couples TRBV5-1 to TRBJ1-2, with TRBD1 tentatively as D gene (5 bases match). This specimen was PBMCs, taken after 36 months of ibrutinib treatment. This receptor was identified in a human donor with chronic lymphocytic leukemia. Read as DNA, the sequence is TGCGCCAGCAGCTGCGGACATAACTATGGCTACACCTTC. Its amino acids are CASSCGHNYGYTF.